The sequence of this T cell receptor beta chain was determined in a study of cytomegalovirus exposure and HLA in healthy donors. Study context: T cells numbering around 180 million yielded more than 100 million unique TCR beta sequences in an earlier analysis.

With respect to this clone: Its cognate antigen is unknown.

The study ran its PCR with 60 Vbeta and 13 Jbeta primers. Profiled with immunoSEQ multiplex PCR; TCRdb holds only in-frame clones, not every one. The sample has 150,000 to 200,000 clones, approximately 85% seen once; the top ten hold roughly 10%. General observations from the study: An analysis was carried out at a later point. It showed that HLA-associated TCR beta chains were more clonally expanded than equally common non-associated chains. In a later analysis, the majority of CMV-associated beta chains seemingly showed HLA restriction. A later analysis linked a missense variant in DCLRE1C to the trimming of TCR beta V and J genes.

Sequenced material: PBMCs. This receptor was taken from a man between 18 and 29 years old in good health and CMV-seropositive.

CDR3: CASSSTGAETQYF. The CDR3 DNA is TGTGCCAGCAGCTCGACAGGTGCGGAGACCCAGTACTTC. The chain combines TRBV5-4 with TRBJ2-5, with a possible D match to TRBD1 (6 bases). Germline V gene lookup returns CDR1 SGHNT and CDR2 YYREEE (reference sequence). The V and J ends lost 3 bases and 5 bases respectively, with 11 bases between them. The CDR3 has 13 amino acids.